This T cell receptor beta chain derives from a study of cytomegalovirus exposure and HLA in healthy donors. V trimming: 0 bases; J trimming: 15 bases; junction bases outside the gene matches: 12. From germline, CDR1 is SGHDT and CDR2 YYEEEE. The CDR3 runs to 14 residues. The PCR had 60 Vbeta and 13 Jbeta primers. TCRdb's copy holds only in-frame clones and misses some; the assay was immunoSEQ multiplex PCR. The table shows more than 200,000 clones, with about 83% occurring only once. The TCR was taken from a man aged 35-49 years in good health and CMV-seronegative. This sequence joins TRBV5-6 and TRBJ2-3; 8 bases line up with TRBD2. The sequenced material came from PBMCs. The CDR3 reads CASSLAGGDGSAYF. In DNA form, the CDR3 reads TGTGCCAGCAGCTTGGCGGGAGGGGATGGTAGCGCATATTTT.